This is a list of T cell receptor beta chains from one sample in a study of identical twins. MiXCR was run by TCRdb on the 5' RACE reads, yielding one entry per CDR3 protein. Of 500,000 or so distinct CDR3 sequences detected, roughly 21% appear once; the ten largest clones hold around 0.91%. This sample was shared with a second study, whose subject was T cells expressing NK-cell markers.

The source material was CD4+ T cells sorted from blood. Receptors were obtained from a woman aged 18-29 years in good health. Each CDR3 is given with its conserved first and last residue. The order of the fields is clone size, V gene, J gene, D gene, CDR3 DNA, CDR3 protein. D genes are given only for firm matches. Clone size is shown for a subset of rows, as once, few, many or a class of expanded clone.

clone_size: few; v_call: TRBV12-3/TRBV12-4; j_call: TRBJ2-1; d_call: TRBD2; cdr3_nt: TGTGCCACATCCCCCGGCGGGAGGGGCTACTACAATGAGCAGTTCTTC; cdr3_aa: CATSPGGRGYYNEQFF
clone_size: many; v_call: TRBV29-1; j_call: TRBJ2-5; d_call: -; cdr3_nt: TGCAGCTCCTACCTAGCCCCGGGACCCCTAGAGACCCAGTACTTC; cdr3_aa: CSSYLAPGPLETQYF
clone_size: few; v_call: TRBV9; j_call: TRBJ2-2; d_call: -; cdr3_nt: TGTGCCAGCAGCGTTCGTATTACCGGGGAGCTGTTTTTT; cdr3_aa: CASSVRITGELFF
clone_size: -; v_call: TRBV20-1; j_call: TRBJ1-2; d_call: TRBD1; cdr3_nt: TGCAGTGCTAGTAACAGGGGAAACTATGGCTACACCTTC; cdr3_aa: CSASNRGNYGYTF
clone_size: -; v_call: TRBV5-1; j_call: TRBJ2-7; d_call: TRBD1; cdr3_nt: TGCGCCAGCAGCTTGGGACAGGGGGAGAGCGAGCAGTACTTC; cdr3_aa: CASSLGQGESEQYF
clone_size: -; v_call: TRBV20-1; j_call: TRBJ2-7; d_call: -; cdr3_nt: TGCAGTGCTAGAGATCTAGGGGGGCGTGAGCAGTACTTC; cdr3_aa: CSARDLGGREQYF
clone_size: -; v_call: TRBV10-3; j_call: TRBJ2-5; d_call: -; cdr3_nt: TGTGCCATCAACCATGCCGGCACAGAGACCCAGTACTTC; cdr3_aa: CAINHAGTETQYF
clone_size: -; v_call: TRBV20-1; j_call: TRBJ1-2; d_call: -; cdr3_nt: TGCAGTGCTAGAGCGGGGCAGGTCTATGGCTACACCTTC; cdr3_aa: CSARAGQVYGYTF
clone_size: few; v_call: TRBV5-1; j_call: TRBJ2-1; d_call: -; cdr3_nt: TGCGCCAGCAGCTTGGCCTACGACAATGAGCAGTTCTTC; cdr3_aa: CASSLAYDNEQFF
clone_size: -; v_call: TRBV25-1; j_call: TRBJ1-5; d_call: -; cdr3_nt: TGTGCCAGCAGTGAACATGACAGGAATCAGCCCCAGCATTTT; cdr3_aa: CASSEHDRNQPQHF
clone_size: -; v_call: TRBV12-3/TRBV12-4; j_call: TRBJ2-3; d_call: TRBD2; cdr3_nt: TGTGCCAGCACCCCACTAGCGGGAGTGGCAGATACGCAGTATTTT; cdr3_aa: CASTPLAGVADTQYF
clone_size: -; v_call: TRBV20-1; j_call: TRBJ2-2; d_call: TRBD2; cdr3_nt: TGCAGTGCTGCCCCGCCGGGACTAGCGAACACCGGGGAGCTGTTTTTT; cdr3_aa: CSAAPPGLANTGELFF
clone_size: -; v_call: TRBV6-1; j_call: TRBJ2-7; d_call: -; cdr3_nt: TGTGCCAGCAGTGAAAGTAGCAACGAGCAGTACTTC; cdr3_aa: CASSESSNEQYF
clone_size: few; v_call: TRBV7-2; j_call: TRBJ2-7; d_call: TRBD1; cdr3_nt: TGTGCCAGCAGCCTTTTCAGGGGGCCCGAGCAGTACTTC; cdr3_aa: CASSLFRGPEQYF
clone_size: -; v_call: TRBV6-1; j_call: TRBJ2-5; d_call: -; cdr3_nt: TGTGCCAGCAGTGAAACCGGGGGCGAGACCCAGTACTTC; cdr3_aa: CASSETGGETQYF
clone_size: -; v_call: TRBV11-2; j_call: TRBJ2-1; d_call: -; cdr3_nt: TGTGCCAGCAGCTTACGACTAGTCCCAGGGTACAATGAGCAGTTCTTC; cdr3_aa: CASSLRLVPGYNEQFF
clone_size: -; v_call: TRBV30; j_call: TRBJ2-3; d_call: -; cdr3_nt: TGTGCCCTCACCTGGGCTCAGACAGATACGCAGTATTTT; cdr3_aa: CALTWAQTDTQYF
clone_size: -; v_call: TRBV18; j_call: TRBJ2-3; d_call: TRBD2; cdr3_nt: TGTGCCAGCTCACCGTGGACTAGCGGGGAGAAGTATTTT; cdr3_aa: CASSPWTSGEKYF
clone_size: -; v_call: TRBV6-5; j_call: TRBJ1-3; d_call: -; cdr3_nt: TGTGCCAGCAGTTACCAGATGGGCTATCCAGGGAACACCATATATTTT; cdr3_aa: CASSYQMGYPGNTIYF
clone_size: -; v_call: TRBV20-1; j_call: TRBJ2-3; d_call: TRBD2; cdr3_nt: TGCAGTGCTGGGGGGAGGGCCTTAGATACGCAGTATTTT; cdr3_aa: CSAGGRALDTQYF
clone_size: few; v_call: TRBV23-1; j_call: TRBJ2-1; d_call: -; cdr3_nt: TGCGCCAGCAGTACCCAAGGGGGGAATGAGCAGTTCTTC; cdr3_aa: CASSTQGGNEQFF
clone_size: -; v_call: TRBV4-3; j_call: TRBJ2-4; d_call: -; cdr3_nt: TGCGCCAGCAGCCAAGATGATGGCATTCAGTACTTC; cdr3_aa: CASSQDDGIQYF
clone_size: -; v_call: TRBV12-3/TRBV12-4; j_call: TRBJ2-7; d_call: TRBD1; cdr3_nt: TGTGCCAGCACCCGAGACAGGGGCGAGCAGTACTTC; cdr3_aa: CASTRDRGEQYF
clone_size: -; v_call: TRBV7-8; j_call: TRBJ2-7; d_call: TRBD2; cdr3_nt: TGTGCCAGCAGACTAGCGTTGAGCTCCTACGAGCAGTACTTC; cdr3_aa: CASRLALSSYEQYF
clone_size: -; v_call: TRBV29-1; j_call: TRBJ1-2; d_call: -; cdr3_nt: TGCAGCGTGCACAGATCCTTGTATGGCTACACCTTC; cdr3_aa: CSVHRSLYGYTF
clone_size: few; v_call: TRBV12-3/TRBV12-4; j_call: TRBJ2-3; d_call: TRBD1; cdr3_nt: TGTGCCAGCAGTCCCGACAGGGGAAGAGATACGCAGTATTTT; cdr3_aa: CASSPDRGRDTQYF
clone_size: few; v_call: TRBV20-1; j_call: TRBJ1-2; d_call: -; cdr3_nt: TGCAGTGCTAGAGCCCTTCGTGAAATGGGGTTTGGCTACACCTTC; cdr3_aa: CSARALREMGFGYTF
clone_size: -; v_call: TRBV12-3/TRBV12-4; j_call: TRBJ1-4; d_call: -; cdr3_nt: TGTGCCAGCAGTTTAGAAGCCAGGAGTAATGAAAAACTGTTTTTT; cdr3_aa: CASSLEARSNEKLFF
clone_size: -; v_call: TRBV12-3/TRBV12-4; j_call: TRBJ2-5; d_call: -; cdr3_nt: TGTGCCAGCAGTTTTGCCCGGGAGACCCAGTACTTC; cdr3_aa: CASSFARETQYF
clone_size: -; v_call: TRBV7-6; j_call: TRBJ2-3; d_call: -; cdr3_nt: TGTGCCAGCAGCTTAGCGTGGGGGATGGCGCAGTATTTT; cdr3_aa: CASSLAWGMAQYF
clone_size: -; v_call: TRBV12-3/TRBV12-4; j_call: TRBJ2-3; d_call: -; cdr3_nt: TGTGCCAGCAGCACCCGACGGTACACAGATACGCAGTATTTT; cdr3_aa: CASSTRRYTDTQYF
clone_size: -; v_call: TRBV20-1; j_call: TRBJ1-1; d_call: TRBD1; cdr3_nt: TGCAGTGCGACCGGGACAGGGGGCTACGACACTGAAGCTTTCTTT; cdr3_aa: CSATGTGGYDTEAFF
clone_size: -; v_call: TRBV6-2/TRBV6-3; j_call: TRBJ2-1; d_call: -; cdr3_nt: TGTGCCAGCAGTGACCGACTGGGGCGGAGGTACAATGAGCAGTTCTTC; cdr3_aa: CASSDRLGRRYNEQFF
clone_size: -; v_call: TRBV6-6; j_call: TRBJ1-1; d_call: -; cdr3_nt: TGTGCCAGCACCCTCACAGGGTCGACTGAAGCTTTCTTT; cdr3_aa: CASTLTGSTEAFF
clone_size: few; v_call: TRBV4-3; j_call: TRBJ1-6; d_call: TRBD1; cdr3_nt: TGCGCCAGCAGCCCAGAACACTATGGGACAGGGGGTAATTCACCCCTCCACTTT; cdr3_aa: CASSPEHYGTGGNSPLHF